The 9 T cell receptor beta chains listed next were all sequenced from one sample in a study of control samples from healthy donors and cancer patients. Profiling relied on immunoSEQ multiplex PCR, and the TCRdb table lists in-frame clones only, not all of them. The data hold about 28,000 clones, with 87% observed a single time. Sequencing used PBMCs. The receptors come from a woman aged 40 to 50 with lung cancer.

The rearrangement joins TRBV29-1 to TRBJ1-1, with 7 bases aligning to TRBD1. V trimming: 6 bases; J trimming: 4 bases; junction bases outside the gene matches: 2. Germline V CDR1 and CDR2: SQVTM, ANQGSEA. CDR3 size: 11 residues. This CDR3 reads CSVDRATEAFF. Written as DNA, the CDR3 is TGCAGCGTCGACAGGGCCACTGAAGCTTTCTTT.

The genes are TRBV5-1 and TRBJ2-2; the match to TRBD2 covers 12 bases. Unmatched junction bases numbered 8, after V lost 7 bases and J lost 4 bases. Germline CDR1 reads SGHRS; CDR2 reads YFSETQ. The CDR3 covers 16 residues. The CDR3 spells CASGPTSGGGTGELFF. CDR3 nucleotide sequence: TGCGCCAGCGGTCCGACTAGCGGGGGCGGCACCGGGGAGCTGTTTTTT.

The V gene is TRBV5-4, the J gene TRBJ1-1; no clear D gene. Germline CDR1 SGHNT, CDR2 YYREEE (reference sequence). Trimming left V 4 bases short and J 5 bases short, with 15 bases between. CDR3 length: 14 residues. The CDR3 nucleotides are TGTGCCAGCAGCAATTCCGGAGGAGGGACTGAAGCTTTCTTT. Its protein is CASSNSGGGTEAFF.

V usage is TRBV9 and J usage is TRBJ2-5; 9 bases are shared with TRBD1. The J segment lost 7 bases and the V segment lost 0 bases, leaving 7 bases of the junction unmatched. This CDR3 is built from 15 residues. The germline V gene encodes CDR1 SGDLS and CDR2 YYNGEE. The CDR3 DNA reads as TGTGCCAGCAGCGTAGCTACAGGGGGCGAGGGGACCCAGTACTTC. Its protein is CASSVATGGEGTQYF.

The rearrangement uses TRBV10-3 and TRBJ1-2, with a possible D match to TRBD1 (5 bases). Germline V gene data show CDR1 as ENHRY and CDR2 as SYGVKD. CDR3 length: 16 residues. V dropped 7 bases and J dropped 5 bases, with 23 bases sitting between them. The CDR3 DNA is TGTGCCATCAATCCCACTGGGGGGGGTTTTTGGTATGGCTACACCTTC. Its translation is CAINPTGGGFWYGYTF.

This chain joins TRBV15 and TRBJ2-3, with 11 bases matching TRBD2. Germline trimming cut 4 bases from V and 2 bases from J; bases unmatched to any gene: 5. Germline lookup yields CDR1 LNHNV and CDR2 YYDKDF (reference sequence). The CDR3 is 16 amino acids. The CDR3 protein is CATSTIAGGFTDTQYF. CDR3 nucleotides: TGTGCCACCAGCACCATAGCGGGGGGGTTCACAGATACGCAGTATTTT. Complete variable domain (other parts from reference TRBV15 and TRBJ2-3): DAMVIQNPRYQVTQFGKPVTLSCSQTLNHNVMYWYQQKSSQAPKLLFHYYDKDFNNEADTPDNFQSRRPNTSFCFLDIRSPGLGDTAMYLCATSTIAGGFTDTQYFGPGTRLTVL.

The CDR3 DNA reads TGCGCCAGCAGCCAAACCCCGGGGTCTGAAGCTTTCTTT. Protein sequence: CASSQTPGSEAFF. The V and J genes are TRBV4-1 and TRBJ1-1; no clear D. CDR3 length: 13 residues. Germline loops: CDR1 MGHRA, CDR2 YSYEKL. V gave up 2 bases and J gave up 6 bases, with 10 bases separating them.

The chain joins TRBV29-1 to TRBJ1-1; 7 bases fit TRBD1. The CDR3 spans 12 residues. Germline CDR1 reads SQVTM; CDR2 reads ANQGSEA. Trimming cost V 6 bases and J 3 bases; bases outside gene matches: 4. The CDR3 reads CSVGTGDTEAFF. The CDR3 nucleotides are TGCAGCGTCGGAACAGGGGACACTGAAGCTTTCTTT. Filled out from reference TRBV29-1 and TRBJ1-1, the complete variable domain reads SAVISQKPSRDICQRGTSLTIQCQVDSQVTMMFWYRQQPGQSLTLIATANQGSEATYESGFVIDKFPISRPNLTFSTLTVSNMSPEDSSIYLCSVGTGDTEAFFGQGTRLTVV.

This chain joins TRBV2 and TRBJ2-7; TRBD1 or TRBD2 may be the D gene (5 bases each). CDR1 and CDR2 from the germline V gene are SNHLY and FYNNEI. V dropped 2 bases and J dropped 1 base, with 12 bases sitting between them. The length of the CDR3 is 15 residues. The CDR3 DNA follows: TGTGCCAGCAGTGAACCCACGGGACGGTCCTACGAGCAGTACTTC. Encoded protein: CASSEPTGRSYEQYF. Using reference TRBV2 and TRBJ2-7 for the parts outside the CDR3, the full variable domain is EPEVTQTPSHQVTQMGQEVILRCVPISNHLYFYWYRQILGQKVEFLVSFYNNEISEKSEIFDDQFSVERPDGSNFTLKIRSTKLEDSAMYFCASSEPTGRSYEQYFGPGTRLTVT.